These 4 T cell receptor beta chains came from one sample sequenced in a study of identical twins. TCRdb itself ran the 5' RACE reads through MiXCR, one entry per CDR3 protein. The data show roughly 290,000 distinct CDR3 sequences, roughly 8.6% seen once. The same sample was also studied in work on yellow fever vaccine responses in identical twins.

Sequencing was done on a sample of memory (CD45RO+) T cells sorted from blood. These receptors originate from a woman aged 18 to 35 in good health.

V gene TRBV6-5 combines with J gene TRBJ1-6, with 8 bases fitting TRBD1. There are 15 residues in the CDR3. Germline V CDR1 and CDR2: MNHEY, SVGAGI. Trimming took 5 bases from V and 2 from J; bases not matched to a gene: 2. The chain's CDR3 is CASSLQGAYNSPLHF. The CDR3 DNA reads as TGTGCCAGCAGTCTACAGGGGGCCTATAATTCACCCCTCCACTTT.

This clonotype was found a few times. This rearrangement joins TRBV5-4 to TRBJ2-3; 8 bases align to TRBD2. J was trimmed by 2 bases and V by 6 bases; bases with no gene match: 11. This CDR3 comprises 16 residues. Germline-derived CDR1 and CDR2 are SGHNT and YYREEE (reference sequence). The DNA of the CDR3 is TGTGCCAGCACCCGGGGGGGGGGGACCGCCACAGATACGCAGTATTTT. This encodes CASTRGGGTATDTQYF.

Only a few counts were recorded for this clonotype. The chain is built from TRBV12-3 or TRBV12-4 and TRBJ2-7; D might be TRBD2 (5 bases). The CDR3 spans 15 residues. V was shortened by 5 bases and J by 0 bases, with 14 bases between the two germline ends. CDR3 DNA: TGTGCCAGCAGTGATCCTCTTGGGAGCTCCTACGAGCAGTACTTC. Protein product: CASSDPLGSSYEQYF.

This clonotype appeared many times. The chain employs TRBV12-3 or TRBV12-4 and TRBJ2-2, with TRBD1 matching 7 bases. The ends lost 5 bases at V and 0 bases at J; junction bases unmatched: 6. CDR3 size: 16 residues. The CDR3 sequence: CASSPTGDANTGELFF. In DNA, the CDR3 is TGTGCCAGCAGTCCCACAGGGGACGCGAACACCGGGGAGCTGTTTTTT.